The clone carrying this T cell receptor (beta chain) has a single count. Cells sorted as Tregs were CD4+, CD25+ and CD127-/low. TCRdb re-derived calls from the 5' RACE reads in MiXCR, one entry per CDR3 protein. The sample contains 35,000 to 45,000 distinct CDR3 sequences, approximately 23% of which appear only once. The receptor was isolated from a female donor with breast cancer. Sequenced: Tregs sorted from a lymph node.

CDR3 sequence reads: CASSFGYSYGYTF. CDR3 DNA: TGTGCCAGCAGTTTTGGCTATTCCTATGGCTACACCTTC. The chain joins TRBV12-3 or TRBV12-4 to TRBJ1-2; D not resolved. Trimming shortened V by 3 bases and J by 4 bases, and 9 bases separated the two germline ends. The CDR3 totals 13 residues.